A selection of T cell receptor beta chains follows, all from one sample in a study of cytomegalovirus exposure and HLA in healthy donors. Generated by immunoSEQ multiplex PCR, the TCRdb table keeps only in-frame clones and is missing some. The sample has 210,000 or so clones, approximately 83% seen once. Material: PBMCs. These receptor sequences come from a boy aged 2-9 years in good health and CMV-seronegative. The CDR3 runs from the conserved cysteine through the conserved F or W. A D gene is named only where the DNA matches it firmly. Not every row has a clone size; where given, it reads once, few, many or a size class.

size: .; D: .; V: TRBV7-9; J: TRBJ1-2; DNA: TGTGCCAGCAGCTTAGAACAGGCTCGAGGCTACACCTTC; CDR3: CASSLEQARGYTF
size: .; D: .; V: TRBV30; J: TRBJ1-2; DNA: TGTGCCTGGAGTCCCACCGTAGGGGATGGCTACACCTTC; CDR3: CAWSPTVGDGYTF
size: .; D: TRBD2; V: TRBV9; J: TRBJ2-5; DNA: TGTGCCAGCAGCGTAGGCGGGGGGGTCCAAGAGACCCAGTACTTC; CDR3: CASSVGGGVQETQYF
size: .; D: TRBD2; V: TRBV4-2; J: TRBJ2-5; DNA: TGTGCCAGCAGCCAAGGCGGGGGATATGAGACCCAGTACTTC; CDR3: CASSQGGGYETQYF
size: .; D: TRBD1; V: TRBV11-2; J: TRBJ1-5; DNA: TGTGCCAGCAGCTTAGGGACAGGAAATCAGCCCCAGCATTTT; CDR3: CASSLGTGNQPQHF
size: few; D: TRBD1; V: TRBV4-2; J: TRBJ1-4; DNA: TGTGCCAGCAGCCGAGGGACAGGGGGGGATGAAAAACTGTTTTTT; CDR3: CASSRGTGGDEKLFF
size: .; D: TRBD2; V: TRBV5-4; J: TRBJ2-5; DNA: TGTGCCAGCAGCTTGGCCCCGGGACTAGCGGGCAAAGGAGGGTACTTC; CDR3: CASSLAPGLAGKGGYF
size: .; D: .; V: TRBV4-1; J: TRBJ2-7; DNA: TGCGCCAGCAGCCAAGAAACAGGGAGCGTTGGCTACGAGCAGTACTTC; CDR3: CASSQETGSVGYEQYF
size: .; D: TRBD1; V: TRBV27; J: TRBJ1-2; DNA: TGTGCCAGCAGTTTCGGACAGGGTAGCGGCTACACCTTC; CDR3: CASSFGQGSGYTF
size: once; D: TRBD1; V: TRBV5-1; J: TRBJ1-1; DNA: TGCGCCAGCAGCTCCGGGACAGGGGTTCGTGGCGGCCTTTTCACTGAAGCTTTCTTT; CDR3: CASSSGTGVRGGLFTEAFF
size: once; D: TRBD1; V: TRBV9; J: TRBJ2-3; DNA: TGTGCCAGCAGCGTAATGGGGACAGGGGTCACAGATACGCAGTATTTT; CDR3: CASSVMGTGVTDTQYF
size: .; D: .; V: TRBV28; J: TRBJ1-1; DNA: TGTGCCAGCATGGGATCGGAACAGGGAGGGGAAAACACTGAAGCTTTCTTT; CDR3: CASMGSEQGGENTEAFF
size: few; D: .; V: TRBV5-6; J: TRBJ1-1; DNA: TGTGCCAGCAGCTTGGGGCAGTCGGCTTTCTTT; CDR3: CASSLGQSAFF
size: .; D: .; V: TRBV25-1; J: TRBJ1-1; DNA: TGTGCCAGCAGTTTCTCCAGGGGAGAAGCTTTCTTT; CDR3: CASSFSRGEAFF
size: .; D: TRBD2; V: TRBV6-5; J: TRBJ2-1; DNA: TGTGCCAGCAGTTCTAGCGGGAGGGCCGTGAATGAGCAGTTCTTC; CDR3: CASSSSGRAVNEQFF
size: .; D: .; V: TRBV9; J: TRBJ2-1; DNA: TGTGCCAGCAGCGCGACATCGAGCTCCTACAATGAGCAGTTCTTC; CDR3: CASSATSSSYNEQFF
size: .; D: .; V: TRBV18; J: TRBJ1-4; DNA: TGTGCCAGCTCACCGGACAAGAATGAAAAACTGTTTTTT; CDR3: CASSPDKNEKLFF
size: .; D: TRBD2; V: TRBV6-1; J: TRBJ2-1; DNA: TGTGCCAGCAGTGACCGACTAGCGGGAGTTGCCTACAATGAGCAGTTCTTC; CDR3: CASSDRLAGVAYNEQFF
size: .; D: TRBD2; V: TRBV5-1; J: TRBJ2-2; DNA: TGCGCCAGCAGCTCGGGACTAGCGGGCCGCGAGCTGTTTTTT; CDR3: CASSSGLAGRELFF
size: .; D: .; V: TRBV4-1; J: TRBJ1-5; DNA: TGCGCCAGCAGCCAAGAGGAGGGGTTCAATCAGCCCCAGCATTTT; CDR3: CASSQEEGFNQPQHF
size: .; D: .; V: TRBV4-1; J: TRBJ1-1; DNA: TGCGCCAGCAGCCAAGCAGGGGTGGGCACTGAAGCTTTCTTT; CDR3: CASSQAGVGTEAFF
size: .; D: .; V: TRBV27; J: TRBJ1-5; DNA: TGTGCCAGCAGTTCTAACAATCAGCCCCAGCATTTT; CDR3: CASSSNNQPQHF
size: .; D: TRBD1; V: TRBV13; J: TRBJ2-5; DNA: TGTGCCAGCAGCGCCGGGACAGCCCAAGAGACCCAGTACTTC; CDR3: CASSAGTAQETQYF
size: .; D: .; V: TRBV6-5; J: TRBJ1-5; DNA: TGTGCCAGCAGCCACCCACGGGGGATCAATCAGCCCCAGCATTTT; CDR3: CASSHPRGINQPQHF
size: .; D: TRBD1; V: TRBV9; J: TRBJ2-3; DNA: TGTGCCAGCAGCACTCACCGGGACAGGGTCGGTATAAGCACAGATACGCAGTATTTT; CDR3: CASSTHRDRVGISTDTQYF
size: once; D: TRBD2; V: TRBV13; J: TRBJ2-1; DNA: TGTGCCAGCAGCTTTGGAACTAGCGGGGGGTCCATGGTTGAGCAGTTCTTC; CDR3: CASSFGTSGGSMVEQFF
size: .; D: TRBD2; V: TRBV19; J: TRBJ2-5; DNA: TGTGCCAGCCAGGGACTAGCCGAAGAGACCCAGTACTTC; CDR3: CASQGLAEETQYF
size: .; D: TRBD2; V: TRBV30; J: TRBJ2-7; DNA: TGTGCCGCTAGCGGTTACTCCTACGAGCAGTACTTC; CDR3: CAASGYSYEQYF
size: .; D: TRBD1; V: TRBV5-6; J: TRBJ2-7; DNA: TGTGCCAGCAGCGGACAGGGGGAAGTCTACGAGCAGTACTTC; CDR3: CASSGQGEVYEQYF
size: .; D: TRBD1; V: TRBV19; J: TRBJ1-1; DNA: TGTGCCAGTAGCATCCTCAGGGACAGGGAAGGCGGAGCTTTCTTT; CDR3: CASSILRDREGGAFF
size: .; D: .; V: TRBV6-5; J: TRBJ2-3; DNA: TGTGCCAGCAGTTTGCGTATTTCCGATACGCAGTATTTT; CDR3: CASSLRISDTQYF
size: .; D: TRBD2; V: TRBV27; J: TRBJ2-1; DNA: TGTGCCAGCACCTTGCGACTAGCGGGGGCTTGGAATGAGCAGTTCTTC; CDR3: CASTLRLAGAWNEQFF
size: .; D: TRBD1; V: TRBV2; J: TRBJ2-5; DNA: TGTGCCAGCGTACTAGAGGACAGGCAAGAGACCCAGTACTTC; CDR3: CASVLEDRQETQYF
size: .; D: TRBD2; V: TRBV2; J: TRBJ2-1; DNA: TGTGCCAGCAGTGAAGGGCTAGCGGGAGATTCAGCCTACAATGAGCAGTTCTTC; CDR3: CASSEGLAGDSAYNEQFF
size: .; D: .; V: TRBV21-1; J: TRBJ2-7; DNA: TGTGCCAGCATCCTTAGCGGGAGGGGTGGGGAAGTAAGCTCCTACGAGCAGTACTTC; CDR3: CASILSGRGGEVSSYEQYF
size: .; D: .; V: TRBV30; J: TRBJ2-7; DNA: TGTGCCTGGAGTGATATCGCCAGGGGCTCCTACGAGCAGTACTTC; CDR3: CAWSDIARGSYEQYF
size: .; D: TRBD1; V: TRBV7-6; J: TRBJ2-1; DNA: TGTGCCAGCAGCTCGACAGGGGCCTACTACAATGAGCAGTTCTTC; CDR3: CASSSTGAYYNEQFF
size: .; D: .; V: TRBV13; J: TRBJ2-7; DNA: TGTGCCAGCAGCTTGAGGACAGTCTCCTACGAGCAGTACTTC; CDR3: CASSLRTVSYEQYF
size: .; D: .; V: TRBV5-1; J: TRBJ2-7; DNA: TGCGCCAGCAGCTTGGCGTGGCCAGACAAGGGCGACTACGAGCAGCACTTC; CDR3: CASSLAWPDKGDYEQHF
size: .; D: TRBD2; V: TRBV7-9; J: TRBJ2-1; DNA: TGTGCCAGCAGCTCACTTTTAGCGGGGGGCGGAGATGAGCAGTTCTTC; CDR3: CASSSLLAGGGDEQFF
size: few; D: .; V: TRBV10-3; J: TRBJ2-7; DNA: TGTGCCATCAGCGACAGTTCCGCCCCCTACGAGCAGTACTTC; CDR3: CAISDSSAPYEQYF
size: .; D: TRBD1; V: TRBV6-5; J: TRBJ1-2; DNA: TGTGCCACGGGGGGGGACAGAAGTCGGGGCTACACCTTC; CDR3: CATGGDRSRGYTF
size: few; D: .; V: TRBV27; J: TRBJ1-5; DNA: TGTGCCAGCAGTTACTTTTGGGGGGGCAATCAGCCCCAGCATTTT; CDR3: CASSYFWGGNQPQHF
size: few; D: .; V: TRBV5-6; J: TRBJ1-2; DNA: TGTGCCAGCAGCTCACGACCAGGGCTTCTTTATGGCTACACCTTC; CDR3: CASSSRPGLLYGYTF
size: .; D: TRBD1; V: TRBV5-6; J: TRBJ1-2; DNA: TGTGCCAGCAGGAAGGGGGCACGGGGCTACACCTTC; CDR3: CASRKGARGYTF
size: .; D: .; V: TRBV20-1; J: TRBJ2-1; DNA: TGCAGTGCTAGAGCGGGATGTGAGCAGTTCTTC; CDR3: CSARAGCEQFF
size: .; D: TRBD2; V: TRBV5-1; J: TRBJ2-5; DNA: TGCGCCAGCAGCCGAATTCTAGCGGGGCAGGAGACCCAGTACTTC; CDR3: CASSRILAGQETQYF
size: once; D: TRBD1; V: TRBV27; J: TRBJ2-7; DNA: TGTGCCAGCAGTTTACAGGGGGCGCGGGGCGAGCAGTACTTC; CDR3: CASSLQGARGEQYF
size: .; D: .; V: TRBV7-9; J: TRBJ2-1; DNA: TGTGCCAGCACAGTTTATGTCGATGAGCAGTTCTTC; CDR3: CASTVYVDEQFF
size: once; D: TRBD1; V: TRBV5-8; J: TRBJ1-1; DNA: TGTGCCAGCAGCTTCGAGGGGGCCCTGAACACTGAAGCTTTCTTT; CDR3: CASSFEGALNTEAFF